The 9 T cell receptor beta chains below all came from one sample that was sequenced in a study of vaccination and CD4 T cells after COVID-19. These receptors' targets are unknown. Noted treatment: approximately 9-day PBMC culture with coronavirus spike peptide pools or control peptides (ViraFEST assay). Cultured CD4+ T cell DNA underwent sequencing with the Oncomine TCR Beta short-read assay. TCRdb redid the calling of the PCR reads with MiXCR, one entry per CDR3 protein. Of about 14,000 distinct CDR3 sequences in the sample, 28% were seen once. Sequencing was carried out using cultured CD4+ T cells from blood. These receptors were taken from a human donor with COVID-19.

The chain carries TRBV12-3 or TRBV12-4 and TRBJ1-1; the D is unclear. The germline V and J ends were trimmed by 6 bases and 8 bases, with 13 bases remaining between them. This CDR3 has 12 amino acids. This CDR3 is CASRDPSGEAFF. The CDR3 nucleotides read TGTGCCAGCAGGGATCCCTCGGGCGAAGCTTTCTTT.

CDR3 coding DNA: TGTGCCAGCAGTGATGTATTGGGGCGTGAGGGAGAGCAGTTCTTC. Protein sequence: CASSDVLGREGEQFF. The chain couples TRBV6-1 to TRBJ2-1, with D possibly called TRBD1 or TRBD2 (5 bases each). V gave up 3 bases and J gave up 10 bases, with 19 bases separating them. The CDR3 extends over 15 amino acids. Germline V gene sequence: CDR1 MNHNS, CDR2 SASEGT.

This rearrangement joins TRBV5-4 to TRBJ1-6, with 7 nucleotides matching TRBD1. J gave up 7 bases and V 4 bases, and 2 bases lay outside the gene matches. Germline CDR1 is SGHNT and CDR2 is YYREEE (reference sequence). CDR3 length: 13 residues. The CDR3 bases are TGTGCCAGCAGCAGGGACAGAAATTCACCCCTCCACTTT. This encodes CASSRDRNSPLHF.

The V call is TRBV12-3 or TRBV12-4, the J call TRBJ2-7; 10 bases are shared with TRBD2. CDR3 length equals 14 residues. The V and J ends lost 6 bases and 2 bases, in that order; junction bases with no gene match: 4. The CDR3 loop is CASSLTSGAYEQYF. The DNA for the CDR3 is TGTGCCAGCAGCCTCACTAGCGGGGCCTACGAGCAGTACTTC.

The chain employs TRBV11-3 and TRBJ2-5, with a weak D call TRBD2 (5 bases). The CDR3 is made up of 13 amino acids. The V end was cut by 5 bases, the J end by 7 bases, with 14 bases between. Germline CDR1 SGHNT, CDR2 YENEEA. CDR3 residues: CASSPPGWGTQYF. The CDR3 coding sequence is TGTGCCAGCAGCCCTCCGGGGTGGGGGACCCAGTACTTC.

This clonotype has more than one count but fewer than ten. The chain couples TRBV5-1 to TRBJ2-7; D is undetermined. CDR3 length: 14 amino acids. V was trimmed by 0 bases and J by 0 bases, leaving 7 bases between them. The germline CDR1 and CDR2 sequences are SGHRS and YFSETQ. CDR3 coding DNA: TGCGCCAGCAGCTTGGGAGGAAGCTCCTACGAGCAGTACTTC. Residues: CASSLGGSSYEQYF.

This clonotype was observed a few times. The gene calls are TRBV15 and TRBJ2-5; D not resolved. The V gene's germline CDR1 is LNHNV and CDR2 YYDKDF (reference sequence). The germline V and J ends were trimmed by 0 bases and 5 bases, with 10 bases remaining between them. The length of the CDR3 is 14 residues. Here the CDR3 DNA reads TGTGCCACCAGCAGAGATCAAGACCGCGAGACCCAGTACTTC. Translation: CATSRDQDRETQYF.

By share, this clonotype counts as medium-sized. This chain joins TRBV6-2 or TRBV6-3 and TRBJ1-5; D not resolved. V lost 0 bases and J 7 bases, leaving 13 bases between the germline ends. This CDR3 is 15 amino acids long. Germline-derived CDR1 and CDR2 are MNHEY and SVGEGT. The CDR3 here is CASSYSIPGYQPQHF. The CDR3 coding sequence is TGTGCCAGCAGTTACTCGATTCCGGGGTACCAGCCCCAGCATTTT.

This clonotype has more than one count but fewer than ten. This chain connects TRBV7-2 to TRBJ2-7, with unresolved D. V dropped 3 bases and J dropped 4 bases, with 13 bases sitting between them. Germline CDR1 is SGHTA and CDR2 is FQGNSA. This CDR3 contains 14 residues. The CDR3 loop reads CASSLPGGVYEQYF. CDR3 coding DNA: TGTGCCAGCAGCTTGCCAGGCGGAGTATACGAGCAGTACTTC. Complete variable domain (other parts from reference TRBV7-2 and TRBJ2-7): GAGVSQSPSNKVTEKGKDVELRCDPISGHTALYWYRQSLGQGLEFLIYFQGNSAPDKSGLPSDRFSAERTGGSVSTLTIQRTQQEDSAVYLCASSLPGGVYEQYFGPGTRLTVT.